These 32 T cell receptor beta chains were all obtained from the same sample, sequenced in a study of blood T cell repertoires in COVID-19 (dated by TCRdb to 2020 to 2022). The library relied on the immunoSEQ multiplex PCR assay. The immuneACCESS repertoire file appears here via TCRdb, limited to in-frame rearrangements. These files lack a portion of the clones; in checked studies, under half of the deficit traces to unresolved V genes, and the cause of the others is not known. This sample gives hundreds of thousands of clones in total; approximately 86% of them show up just once. The ten largest account for approximately 1.5% of the sample. The material sequenced was PBMCs or T cells enriched from blood (not recorded which). These receptor sequences come from a woman in her 50s who had recovered from COVID-19.

The gene calls are TRBV18 and TRBJ1-3; no clear D gene. This CDR3 is 15 amino acids long. The germline CDR1 and CDR2 sequences are KGHSH and LQKENI. V was cut by 4 bases and J by 2 bases, with 12 bases left in between. The CDR3: CASSLTTEAGNTIYF. The DNA of the CDR3 is TGTGCCAGCTCACTAACGACCGAGGCTGGAAACACCATATATTTT.

Written as DNA, the CDR3 is TGTGCCAGCAGCGCGCCCCCAACAGGGTCGGGCACAGATACGCAGTATTTT. Translating gives CASSAPPTGSGTDTQYF. The rearrangement joins TRBV9 to TRBJ2-3; D might be TRBD1 (6 bases). The CDR3 is 17 residues long. V shed 3 bases and J shed 1 base, with 18 bases lying between them. CDR1 and CDR2 from the germline V gene are SGDLS and YYNGEE.

In its sample, this clone was seen once. The chain employs TRBV12-5 and TRBJ1-3; TRBD1 matches 7 bases. From germline, CDR1 is LGHNT and CDR2 FRNRAP. Trimming removed 1 base from V and 0 bases from J; junction bases left unmatched: 3. This CDR3 is built from 16 residues. This CDR3 reads CASGLGDRASGNTIYF. The CDR3, as DNA: TGTGCTAGTGGTTTGGGAGACAGGGCCTCTGGAAACACCATATATTTT.

The chain uses TRBV10-3 and TRBJ2-1; tentative D call: TRBD2 (5 bases). Germline V CDR1 and CDR2: ENHRY, SYGVKD. Between the trimmed V and J ends, which lost 0 bases and 7 bases, there was a span of 13 bases. The CDR3 loop spans 15 amino acids. CDR3 sequence reads: CAISESGLKENEQFF. The CDR3 region has the DNA TGTGCCATCAGTGAGTCTGGACTGAAGGAGAATGAGCAGTTCTTC.

The chain recombines TRBV10-3 with TRBJ2-1; 8 bases agree with TRBD2. The CDR3 is 15 amino acids. In germline, CDR1 is ENHRY, CDR2 SYGVKD. V lost 3 bases, J lost 4 bases, and 5 bases stayed unmatched. CDR3 nucleotides: TGTGCCATCAGTGAAAGCGGGAGTATTTACAATGAGCAGTTCTTC. It translates to CAISESGSIYNEQFF.

DNA for the CDR3: TGTGCCAGCAGTTTAGAGGGGGTTGGCTACACCTTC. It is translated as CASSLEGVGYTF. The J gene is TRBJ1-2, the V gene TRBV27; maybe TRBD1 (6 bases). The CDR3 covers 12 residues. V shed 2 bases and J shed 7 bases, with 8 bases lying between them. Germline values: CDR1 MNHEY, CDR2 SMNVEV (reference sequence).

This clone was observed a few times. The chain uses TRBV7-6 and TRBJ2-1; possibly TRBD2 for D (6 bases). Germline lookup yields CDR1 SGHVS and CDR2 FNYEAQ. Trimming took off 4 bases at V and 4 bases at J, with 14 bases between the two ends. The CDR3 has 15 residues. For the CDR3, the DNA is TGTGCCAGCAGCTATGCAGGTAGCGGATACAATGAGCAGTTCTTC. Translated: CASSYAGSGYNEQFF.

V gene TRBV28 combines with J gene TRBJ2-1; 13 nucleotides align to TRBD2. Germline V gene sequence: CDR1 MDHEN, CDR2 SYDVKM. V lost 5 bases, J lost 6 bases, and 4 bases stayed unmatched. This CDR3 spans 15 amino acids. The CDR3 loop is CASSTSGRASNEQFF. DNA of the CDR3: TGTGCCAGCAGTACTAGCGGGAGGGCCAGCAATGAGCAGTTCTTC.

This sequence joins TRBV27 and TRBJ1-6, with D maybe TRBD1 (5 bases). From germline, CDR1 is MNHEY and CDR2 SMNVEV (reference sequence). This CDR3 is 12 amino acids long. V was cut by 7 bases and J by 8 bases, with 9 bases left in between. The CDR3 is CASNTGDSPLHF. Written as DNA, the CDR3 is TGTGCCAGCAACACGGGGGATTCACCCCTCCACTTT.

Comments on this clone: Other nucleotide sequences from this sample produce the same CDR3. The genes are TRBV5-1 and TRBJ2-1, with TRBD1 identical over 11 bases. Trimming removed 2 bases from V and 6 bases from J; junction bases left unmatched: 1. There are 14 residues in the CDR3. Germline CDR1 and CDR2: SGHRS and YFSETQ. Written as DNA, the CDR3 is TGCGCCAGCAGCTTAGGGACAGGGGGCAATGAGCAGTTCTTC. It is translated as CASSLGTGGNEQFF.

The chain carries TRBV5-1 and TRBJ2-1; TRBD2 matches at 13 bases. Germline V gives CDR1 SGHRS, CDR2 YFSETQ. V dropped 0 bases and J dropped 12; count of bases not matched to a gene: 6. This CDR3 spans 15 amino acids. The CDR3 nucleotides read TGCGCCAGCAGCTTGGGACTAGCGGGGGGCCTTGGGCAGTTCTTC. Protein product: CASSLGLAGGLGQFF.

The chain employs TRBV29-1 and TRBJ2-1, with D possibly TRBD1 on 6 matching bases. The CDR3 sequence is 13 residues long. The germline V gene encodes CDR1 SQVTM and CDR2 ANQGSEA. Trimming cost V 7 bases and J 3 bases, with 13 bases left between them. The CDR3 spells CSARGEGYNEQFF. The CDR3 nucleotides read TGCAGCGCCAGGGGCGAAGGCTACAATGAGCAGTTCTTC.

The chain couples TRBV5-1 to TRBJ2-5; tentatively, D is TRBD2 (5 bases). Trimming stripped 2 bases from V and 7 bases from J, with 6 bases between. From germline, CDR1 is SGHRS and CDR2 YFSETQ. There are 11 residues in the CDR3. CDR3 region: CASSFEGTQYF. The CDR3 DNA sequence: TGCGCCAGCAGCTTTGAGGGGACCCAGTACTTC.

CDR3 sequence reads: CASSHLYEENEKLFF. CDR3 coding DNA: TGTGCCAGCTCACACCTTTACGAAGAGAATGAAAAACTGTTTTTT. The genes are TRBV18 and TRBJ1-4, with D uncertain. V was cut by 4 bases and J by 5 bases, with 14 bases left in between. The germline V gene has CDR1 KGHSH and CDR2 LQKENI. This CDR3 region has 15 residues.

This chain links TRBV10-3 with TRBJ2-1; 7 bases agree with TRBD2. This CDR3 has 14 residues. The germline gives CDR1 ENHRY, CDR2 SYGVKD. The ends lost 5 bases at V and 8 bases at J; junction bases unmatched: 9. The CDR3 DNA sequence: TGTGCCATCAGTTTAGCGGGTGAGTCCGATGAGCAGTTCTTC. Its translation is CAISLAGESDEQFF.

The chain has TRBV6-1 and TRBJ2-1; D possibly corresponds to TRBD2 (5 bases). Trimming removed 5 bases at V and 5 bases at J, with 13 bases between. This CDR3 is 14 amino acids long. Germline V gene lookup returns CDR1 MNHNS and CDR2 SASEGT. CDR3 amino acids: CASSWASLNNEQFF. The CDR3 nucleotides read TGTGCCAGCAGTTGGGCTAGCCTAAACAATGAGCAGTTCTTC.

V usage is TRBV28 and J usage is TRBJ1-2, with 7 bases that match TRBD1. Germline V gene sequence: CDR1 MDHEN, CDR2 SYDVKM. CDR3 size: 11 residues. V shed 11 bases, J shed 4 bases, and the junction held 4 bases outside the gene matches. CDR3 in DNA: TGTGCCGCAGGACAGGTCTATGGCTACACCTTC. It yields the protein CAAGQVYGYTF.

The chain combines TRBV24-1 with TRBJ2-3, with a possible D match to TRBD2 (7 bases). Germline CDR1 KGHDR, CDR2 SFDVKD. The CDR3 loop spans 16 amino acids. V lost 0 bases, J lost 5 bases, and 14 bases lay in between. Here the CDR3 reads CATSDLTGGKGDTQYF. As DNA, the CDR3 is TGTGCCACCAGTGATTTGACGGGGGGCAAGGGAGATACGCAGTATTTT.

The V and J genes are TRBV6-5 and TRBJ1-1, with D uncertain. The CDR3 has 14 amino acids. V lost 6 bases and J 0 bases, leaving 11 bases between the germline ends. CDR1 and CDR2 from the germline V gene are MNHEY and SVGAGI. This CDR3 reads CASSKLSMNTEAFF. The CDR3 DNA reads TGTGCCAGCAGCAAACTGAGCATGAACACTGAAGCTTTCTTT.

The chain links TRBV10-3 to TRBJ2-1, with 7 bases aligning to TRBD2. Germline CDR1 ENHRY, CDR2 SYGVKD. The CDR3 totals 15 residues. J was trimmed by 8 bases and V by 2 bases; bases with no gene match: 9. The CDR3 protein is CAISETAGPADEQFF. CDR3 sequence (DNA): TGTGCCATCAGTGAGACAGCGGGACCTGCGGATGAGCAGTTCTTC.

The sample holds many counts of this clone. V is TRBV9 and J is TRBJ2-1, with 8 bases identical to TRBD1. Unmatched junction bases numbered 8, after V lost 4 bases and J lost 5 bases. This CDR3 is built from 15 residues. Germline-derived CDR1 and CDR2 are SGDLS and YYNGEE. CDR3 bases: TGTGCCAGCAGCTCCTGGACAGGGCCCGACAATGAGCAGTTCTTC. As protein: CASSSWTGPDNEQFF.

The table lists this clone with a count of one. Other DNA sequences within the sample encode an identical CDR3. The chain is built from TRBV5-1 and TRBJ2-5; 9 positions agree with TRBD2. With 0 bases clipped from V and 2 bases from J, the junction kept 2 bases outside the gene matches. This CDR3 spans 15 amino acids. Germline lookup yields CDR1 SGHRS and CDR2 YFSETQ. CDR3 sequence reads: CASSLVLAGQETQYF. CDR3 in DNA: TGCGCCAGCAGCTTGGTTCTAGCGGGACAAGAGACCCAGTACTTC.

The V and J genes are TRBV4-1 and TRBJ1-2; 8 positions agree with TRBD1. With V trimmed by 0 bases and J by 4 bases, 10 bases remained unmatched. Germline V CDR1 and CDR2: MGHRA, YSYEKL. The CDR3 extends over 17 amino acids. The DNA for the CDR3 is TGCGCCAGCAGCCAAGATGTCGACAGGGGAGGTCTCTATGGCTACACCTTC. This translates into CASSQDVDRGGLYGYTF.

The V and J genes are TRBV27 and TRBJ1-5; TRBD1 might be the D (5 bases). This CDR3 comprises 14 residues. V dropped 3 bases and J dropped 3 bases, with 9 bases sitting between them. In germline, CDR1 is MNHEY, CDR2 SMNVEV (reference sequence). This CDR3 is CASSFGGTNQPQHF. CDR3 nucleotide sequence: TGTGCCAGCAGTTTCGGGGGGACCAATCAGCCCCAGCATTTT.

The chain links TRBV18 to TRBJ2-7; 9 bases are shared with TRBD2. This CDR3 comprises 13 residues. Per the germline V gene, CDR1 is KGHSH and CDR2 is LQKENI. Trimming removed 4 bases from V and 4 bases from J; junction bases left unmatched: 2. The CDR3 DNA follows: TGTGCCAGCTCACTTAGCGGGAGATACGAGCAGTACTTC. Its protein is CASSLSGRYEQYF.

The genes are TRBV11-3 and TRBJ2-2; the D gene is possibly TRBD2 (5 bases). V lost 1 base to trimming and J lost 4 bases, with 7 bases between them. Germline V gives CDR1 SGHNT, CDR2 YENEEA. This CDR3 is built from 14 residues. CDR3 residues: CASSLAGITGELFF. CDR3 bases: TGTGCCAGCAGCTTAGCGGGGATCACCGGGGAGCTGTTTTTT.

The chain joins TRBV5-1 to TRBJ2-3; weak D call: TRBD2 (6 bases). The V end was cut by 2 bases, the J end by 2 bases, with 9 bases between. The germline V gene encodes CDR1 SGHRS and CDR2 YFSETQ. The CDR3 runs 14 residues. The CDR3 DNA sequence: TGCGCCAGCAGCTTTGGGGGGACCACAGATACGCAGTATTTT. Encoded protein: CASSFGGTTDTQYF.

This clone was seen just once. V gene TRBV5-5 combines with J gene TRBJ2-6, with D maybe TRBD2 (5 bases). Germline assignment: CDR1 SGHKS and CDR2 YYEKEE (reference sequence). The germline V and J ends were trimmed by 4 bases and 3 bases, with 11 bases remaining between them. The CDR3 is made up of 15 amino acids. In nucleotides, the CDR3 is TGTGCCAGCAGCACGAGGGCGGGTGGGGCCAACGTCCTGACTTTC. It yields the protein CASSTRAGGANVLTF.

V and J are TRBV15 and TRBJ2-1, with TRBD1 matching over 8 bases. This CDR3 contains 13 residues. In germline, CDR1 is LNHNV, CDR2 YYDKDF (reference sequence). Trimming at V came to 6 bases and at J to 7 bases, leaving 5 bases not matched to a gene. The CDR3 coding sequence is TGTGCCACCAGAAACAGGGGGACGAATGAGCAGTTCTTC. Translation gives CATRNRGTNEQFF.

The chain has TRBV5-1 and TRBJ2-1; 12 bases align to TRBD2. CDR3 length equals 14 residues. Per the germline V gene, CDR1 is SGHRS and CDR2 is YFSETQ. V was pared by 3 bases and J by 8 bases, with 3 bases of the junction left unmatched. Here the CDR3 DNA reads TGCGCCAGCAGCTCGCGACTAGCGGGAGATGAGCAGTTCTTC. This sequence encodes CASSSRLAGDEQFF.

J is TRBJ1-1 and V is TRBV21-1. TRBV21-1 is shown as a pseudogene. CDR3 length: 10 residues. For the CDR3, the DNA is TGTGCCAGCAGCCCACCGGGGGCTTTCTTT. Translated, it gives CASSPPGAFF.

The V and J genes are TRBV6-1 and TRBJ1-3, with 9 bases fitting TRBD1. The V gene's germline CDR1 is MNHNS and CDR2 SASEGT. Unmatched junction bases numbered 5, after V lost 3 bases and J lost 2 bases. This CDR3 has 16 amino acids. In DNA form, the CDR3 reads TGTGCCAGCAGTGACCTCAGGACAGGGGCTGGAAACACCATATATTTT. Amino acids: CASSDLRTGAGNTIYF.